A single sample gave rise to the 13 T cell receptor beta chains below, sequenced in a study of identifying expanded T cells in peripheral blood. Produced via immunoSEQ multiplex PCR; TCRdb's table is partial and in-frame only. The sample has some 99,000 clones, roughly 90% seen once. Sequencing was performed on blood. The source of these receptors is a person aged 18 to 70 in good health.

This chain uses TRBV5-1 with TRBJ2-5, with 9 bases matching TRBD1. The V gene end was trimmed by 7 bases and the J gene end by 5 bases; junction bases not matched to a gene: 12. The CDR3 runs to 15 residues. The V gene's germline CDR1 is SGHRS and CDR2 YFSETQ. CDR3 sequence: CASRPPGTGIETQYF. In nucleotides, the CDR3 is TGCGCCAGCCGCCCACCCGGGACAGGGATCGAGACCCAGTACTTC.

The CDR3 DNA reads TGTGCCAGCAGCCCCCCAGCGGCGACCTACGAGCAGTACTTC. Encoded protein: CASSPPAATYEQYF. V usage is TRBV28 and J usage is TRBJ2-7, with D maybe TRBD2 (5 bases). The CDR3 is 14 amino acids. Germline V CDR1 and CDR2: MDHEN, SYDVKM. V lost 6 bases to trimming and J lost 2 bases, with 14 bases between them.

The chain employs TRBV7-9 and TRBJ1-5; the match to TRBD1 covers 8 bases. This CDR3 is built from 14 residues. Germline V gene lookup returns CDR1 SEHNR and CDR2 FQNEAQ (reference sequence). J gave up 2 bases and V 8 bases, and 5 bases lay outside the gene matches. CDR3 region: CASVPGGGNQPQHF. The CDR3 DNA sequence: TGTGCCAGCGTTCCAGGGGGCGGCAATCAGCCCCAGCATTTT.

The V and J genes are TRBV11-2 and TRBJ2-7, with 8 bases aligning to TRBD2. Germline V gives CDR1 SGHAT, CDR2 FQNNGV. The CDR3 totals 16 residues. Germline trimming cut 1 base from V and 3 bases from J; bases unmatched to any gene: 8. CDR3 in DNA: TGTGCCAGCAGCTTAGGGGGAGCGGGAGATTTCTACGAGCAGTACTTC. Its protein product is CASSLGGAGDFYEQYF.

The gene calls are TRBV5-1 and TRBJ1-2; D ambiguous. This CDR3 spans 13 amino acids. V was trimmed by 1 base and J by 7 bases, leaving 11 bases between them. Germline V gives CDR1 SGHRS, CDR2 YFSETQ. The CDR3 loop reads CASSLTMEGGYTF. CDR3 nucleotide sequence: TGCGCCAGCAGCTTGACCATGGAAGGTGGCTACACCTTC.

The J gene is TRBJ2-7, the V gene TRBV7-2; possible D gene TRBD2, 6 bases. Germline loops: CDR1 SGHTA, CDR2 FQGNSA. The length of the CDR3 is 15 residues. Between the trimmed V and J ends, which lost 1 base and 2 bases, there was a span of 12 bases. CDR3 in DNA: TGTGCCAGCAGCTTAGTTTTCGGGGGAACCTACGAGCAGTACTTC. Protein: CASSLVFGGTYEQYF.

V gene TRBV19 combines with J gene TRBJ1-5; tentative D call: TRBD1 (6 bases). V gave up 5 bases and J gave up 7 bases, with 15 bases separating them. Germline CDR1 reads LNHDA; CDR2 reads SQIVND (reference sequence). The length of the CDR3 is 14 residues. The CDR3 sequence is CASSPQQGWQPQHF. The CDR3 DNA sequence: TGTGCCAGTAGTCCCCAACAGGGTTGGCAGCCCCAGCATTTT.

This chain uses TRBV6-5 with TRBJ1-2; D call uncertain. This CDR3 spans 13 amino acids. Germline V CDR1 and CDR2: MNHEY, SVGAGI. Trimming stripped 1 base from V and 3 bases from J, with 6 bases between. This CDR3 reads CASSYFGYYGYTF. DNA for the CDR3: TGTGCCAGCAGTTACTTCGGCTACTATGGCTACACCTTC.

This rearrangement joins TRBV19 to TRBJ1-2; 7 bases match TRBD1. The germline gives CDR1 LNHDA, CDR2 SQIVND (reference sequence). The trim removed 6 bases at V and 3 bases at J, leaving 7 bases unmatched. CDR3 size: 14 residues. The CDR3 protein is CASRNGGTDYGYTF. In DNA, the CDR3 is TGTGCCAGTAGGAACGGTGGGACAGACTATGGCTACACCTTC.

The rearrangement joins TRBV28 to TRBJ1-2; 7 nucleotides line up with TRBD1. The germline gives CDR1 MDHEN, CDR2 SYDVKM. V was pared by 7 bases and J by 0 bases, with 11 bases of the junction left unmatched. The CDR3 sequence is 16 residues long. Here the CDR3 DNA reads TGTGCCAGCACCACGCAGGGGGGACGCCCTAACTATGGCTACACCTTC. The encoded protein is CASTTQGGRPNYGYTF.

This chain connects TRBV7-3 to TRBJ2-1, with a possible D match to TRBD2 (5 bases). CDR1 SGHTA and CDR2 FQGTGA come from the germline V gene. Trimming cost V 7 bases and J 1 base, with 8 bases left between them. The CDR3 is 13 residues long. CDR3 sequence: CASTSGSYNEQFF. CDR3 coding DNA: TGTGCCAGCACCTCGGGGTCCTACAATGAGCAGTTCTTC.

The CDR3 sequence: CASSPGGADEKLFF. In nucleotides, the CDR3 is TGTGCCAGCAGTCCAGGGGGCGCGGATGAAAAACTGTTTTTT. The rearrangement uses TRBV28 and TRBJ1-4, with 8 nucleotides matching TRBD1. The CDR3 spans 14 residues. V shed 5 bases, J shed 6 bases, and the junction held 5 bases outside the gene matches. CDR1 and CDR2 from the germline V gene are MDHEN and SYDVKM.

The rearrangement uses TRBV7-3 and TRBJ1-6, with 7 bases that match TRBD1. V was pared by 2 bases and J by 10 bases, with 20 bases of the junction left unmatched. Per germline, CDR1 SGHTA and CDR2 FQGTGA. There are 19 residues in the CDR3. CDR3 residues: CASSLSVFPFDRVGSPLHF. For the CDR3, the DNA is TGTGCCAGCAGCTTATCGGTTTTTCCGTTCGACAGGGTTGGCTCACCCCTCCACTTT.